Listed below are T cell receptor beta chains from one sample, sequenced in a study of OX40 agonist ivuxolimab in advanced cancers. Clones were sequenced by immunoSEQ multiplex PCR, and TCRdb holds only the in-frame ones, with some missing. There are tens of thousands of clones in the sample; 85% to 90% occur only once, and under 0.6% lies in the top ten. The sequences come from CD4+ or CD8+ T cells sorted from blood, collected in a trial of the OX40 agonist ivuxolimab. Receptor source: an adult with an advanced solid tumor such as melanoma, head and neck, liver or kidney cancer. Each CDR3 is given with its conserved first and last residue. Fields, in order: V gene, clone size, J gene, CDR3 length, D gene, CDR3 protein, CDR3 DNA. D genes are given only for firm matches. Only some rows state a clone size, as once, few, many or a class for expanded clones.

TRBV25-1,.,TRBJ1-1,13,.,CASRFTGNTEAFF,TGTGCCAGCAGATTTACAGGGAACACTGAAGCTTTCTTT
TRBV7-2,.,TRBJ2-5,14,.,CASSFGRPQETQYF,TGTGCCAGCAGCTTCGGACGGCCTCAAGAGACCCAGTACTTC
TRBV27,.,TRBJ1-2,17,TRBD1,CASSNLNKTGVRYGYTF,TGTGCCAGCAGCAACCTTAACAAAACAGGGGTTAGGTATGGCTACACCTTC
TRBV6-5,.,TRBJ1-5,12,.,CASRGSNQPQHF,TGTGCCAGCAGGGGCAGCAATCAGCCCCAGCATTTT
TRBV5-1,.,TRBJ2-7,14,.,CASRRVTSSYEQYF,TGCGCCAGCAGGAGGGTAACGAGCTCCTACGAGCAGTACTTC
TRBV4-1,once,TRBJ1-2,14,.,CASSQDAGVYGYTF,TGCGCCAGCAGCCAAGATGCAGGGGTATATGGCTACACCTTC
TRBV5-1,.,TRBJ1-6,16,.,CASSLRDGPDNSPLHF,TGCGCCAGCAGCTTAAGGGACGGCCCTGATAATTCACCCCTCCACTTT
TRBV27,.,TRBJ2-1,13,TRBD2,CASGTSGGGKEFF,TGTGCCAGCGGGACTAGCGGGGGGGGAAAGGAGTTCTTC
TRBV12-5,.,TRBJ2-3,13,.,CASGLSGEDTQYF,TGTGCTAGTGGTTTGTCGGGGGAGGATACGCAGTATTTT
TRBV28,.,TRBJ1-5,12,.,CASSFLGQPQHF,TGTGCCAGCAGTTTTCTGGGTCAGCCCCAGCATTTT
TRBV5-1,.,TRBJ1-2,15,.,CASSLVDPAGDGYTF,TGCGCCAGCAGCTTGGTTGACCCGGCGGGGGATGGCTACACCTTC
TRBV18,.,TRBJ2-1,14,TRBD1,CASFHGQGGNEQFF,TGTGCCAGCTTTCACGGACAGGGCGGCAATGAGCAGTTCTTC
TRBV23-1,.,TRBJ1-5,14,.,CASRCFKGNQPQHF,TGCGCCAGCAGGTGTTTTAAGGGCAATCAGCCCCAGCATTTT
TRBV19,.,TRBJ2-3,15,.,CASSSLTPPTDTQYF,TGTGCCAGTAGTAGTTTGACTCCTCCCACAGATACGCAGTATTTT
TRBV5-6,.,TRBJ2-5,15,.,CASSSGWGGLETQYF,TGTGCCAGCAGCTCGGGGTGGGGGGGCCTGGAGACCCAGTACTTC
TRBV28,few,TRBJ1-5,11,TRBD1,CASRITGTEHF,TGTGCCAGCAGGATCACCGGGACAGAGCATTTT
TRBV18,.,TRBJ2-5,13,.,CASSPGTEETQYF,TGTGCCAGCTCACCTGGGACTGAAGAGACCCAGTACTTC
TRBV7-8,.,TRBJ1-1,14,.,CASSLRRLNTEAFF,TGTGCCAGCAGCTTAAGGCGGTTGAACACTGAAGCTTTCTTT
TRBV29-1,.,TRBJ1-3,15,.,CSVAKGTTLGNTIYF,TGCAGCGTTGCCAAAGGGACAACCTTAGGAAACACCATATATTTT
TRBV9,few,TRBJ1-3,15,.,CASSPGASFGNTIYF,TGTGCCAGCAGCCCAGGTGCGTCCTTTGGAAACACCATATATTTT
TRBV29-1,.,TRBJ2-1,14,TRBD1,CSAHGTGSLWEQFF,TGCAGCGCTCACGGGACAGGGTCCCTTTGGGAGCAGTTCTTC
TRBV6-6,.,TRBJ2-1,15,TRBD2,CASSYSGGAGNEQFF,TGTGCCAGCAGTTACAGCGGGGGGGCAGGGAATGAGCAGTTCTTC
TRBV4-2,.,TRBJ1-2,16,.,CASSQELRGANYGYTF,TGTGCCAGCAGCCAAGAATTGCGCGGAGCTAACTATGGCTACACCTTC
TRBV7-3,.,TRBJ2-1,14,TRBD1,CASSSQGADNEQFF,TGTGCCAGCAGCTCACAGGGGGCAGACAATGAGCAGTTCTTC
TRBV5-1,.,TRBJ2-7,16,TRBD1,CASSPQRGTGSYEQYF,TGCGCCAGCAGCCCTCAACGGGGGACAGGCTCCTACGAGCAGTACTTC
TRBV7-8,.,TRBJ1-5,16,.,CASSLGPGGPGQPQHF,TGTGCCAGCAGCTTAGGCCCCGGGGGCCCGGGTCAGCCCCAGCATTTT